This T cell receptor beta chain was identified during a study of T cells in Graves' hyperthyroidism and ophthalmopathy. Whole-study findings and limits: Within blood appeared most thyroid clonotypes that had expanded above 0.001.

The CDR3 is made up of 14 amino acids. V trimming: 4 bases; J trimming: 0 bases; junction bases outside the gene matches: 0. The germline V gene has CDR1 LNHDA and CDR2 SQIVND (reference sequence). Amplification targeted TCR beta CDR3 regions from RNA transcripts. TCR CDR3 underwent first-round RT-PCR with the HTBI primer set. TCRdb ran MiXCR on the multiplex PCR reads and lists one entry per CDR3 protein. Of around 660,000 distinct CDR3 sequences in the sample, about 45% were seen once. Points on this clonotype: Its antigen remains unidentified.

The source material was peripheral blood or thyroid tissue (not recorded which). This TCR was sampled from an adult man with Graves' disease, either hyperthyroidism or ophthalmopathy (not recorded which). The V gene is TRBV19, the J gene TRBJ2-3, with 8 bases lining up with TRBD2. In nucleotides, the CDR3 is TGTGCCAGTAGTAGCGGGAGGAGCACAGATACGCAGTATTTT. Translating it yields CASSSGRSTDTQYF.